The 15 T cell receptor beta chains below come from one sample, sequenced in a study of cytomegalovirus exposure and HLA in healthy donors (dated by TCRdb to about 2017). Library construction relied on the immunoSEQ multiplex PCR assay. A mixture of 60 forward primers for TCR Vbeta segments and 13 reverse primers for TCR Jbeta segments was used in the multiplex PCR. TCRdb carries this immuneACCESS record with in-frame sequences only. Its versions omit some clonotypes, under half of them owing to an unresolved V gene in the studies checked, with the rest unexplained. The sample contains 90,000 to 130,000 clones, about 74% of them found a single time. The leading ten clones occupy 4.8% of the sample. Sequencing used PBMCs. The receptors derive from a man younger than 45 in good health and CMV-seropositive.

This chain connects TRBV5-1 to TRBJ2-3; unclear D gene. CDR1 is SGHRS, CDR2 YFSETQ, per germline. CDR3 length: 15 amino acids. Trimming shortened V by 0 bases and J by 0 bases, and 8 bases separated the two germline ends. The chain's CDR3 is CASSLVPFSTDTQYF. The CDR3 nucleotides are TGCGCCAGCAGCTTGGTCCCATTCAGCACAGATACGCAGTATTTT.

The DNA of the CDR3 is TGTGCCAGCAGGGCCTCGTCCTCCTACGAGCAGTACTTC. Residues: CASRASSSYEQYF. V gene TRBV5-6 combines with J gene TRBJ2-7, with D hard to call. This CDR3 is 13 amino acids long. Germline assignment: CDR1 SGHDT and CDR2 YYEEEE. V lost 5 bases and J 0 bases, leaving 9 bases between the germline ends.

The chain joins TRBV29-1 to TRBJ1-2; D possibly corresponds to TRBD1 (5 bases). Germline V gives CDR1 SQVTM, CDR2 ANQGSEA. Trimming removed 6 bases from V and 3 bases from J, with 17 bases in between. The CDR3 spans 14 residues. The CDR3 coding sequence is TGCAGCGTCCCCTTCCGGGGGAATGACTATGGCTACACCTTC. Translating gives CSVPFRGNDYGYTF.

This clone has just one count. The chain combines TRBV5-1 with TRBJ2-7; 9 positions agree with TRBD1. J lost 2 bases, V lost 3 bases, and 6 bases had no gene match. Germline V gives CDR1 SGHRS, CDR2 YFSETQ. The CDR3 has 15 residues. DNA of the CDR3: TGCGCCAGCAGCTACGGACAGGGGAATCCCTACGAGCAGTACTTC. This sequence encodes CASSYGQGNPYEQYF.

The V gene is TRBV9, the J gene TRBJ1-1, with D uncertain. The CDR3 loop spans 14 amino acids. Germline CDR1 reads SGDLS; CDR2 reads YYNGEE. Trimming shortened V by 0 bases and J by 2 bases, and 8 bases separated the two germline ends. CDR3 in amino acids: CASSVDGVNTEAFF. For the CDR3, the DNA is TGTGCCAGCAGCGTAGACGGGGTTAACACTGAAGCTTTCTTT.

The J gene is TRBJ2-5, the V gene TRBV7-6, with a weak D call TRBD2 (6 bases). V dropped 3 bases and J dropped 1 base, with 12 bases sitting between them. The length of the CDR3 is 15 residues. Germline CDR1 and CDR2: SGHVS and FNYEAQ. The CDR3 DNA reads TGTGCCAGCAGCTTTTGGGGACTTACCCAAGAGACCCAGTACTTC. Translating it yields CASSFWGLTQETQYF.

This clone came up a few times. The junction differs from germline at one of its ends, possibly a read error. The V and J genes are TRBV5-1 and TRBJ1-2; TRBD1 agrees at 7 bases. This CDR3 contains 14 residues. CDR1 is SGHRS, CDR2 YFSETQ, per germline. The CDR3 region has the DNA TGCGCCAGCAGTCCGACAGGGCCCCTCTATGGCTACCCCTTC. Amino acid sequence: CASSPTGPLYGYPF.

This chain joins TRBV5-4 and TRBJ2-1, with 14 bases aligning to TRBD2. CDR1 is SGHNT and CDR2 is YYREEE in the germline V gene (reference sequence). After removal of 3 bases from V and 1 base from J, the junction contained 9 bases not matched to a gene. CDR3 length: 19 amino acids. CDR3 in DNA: TGTGCCAGCAGCTCCGGGACTAGCGGGGGTTTTGGGTCCTACAATGAGCAGTTCTTC. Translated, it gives CASSSGTSGGFGSYNEQFF.

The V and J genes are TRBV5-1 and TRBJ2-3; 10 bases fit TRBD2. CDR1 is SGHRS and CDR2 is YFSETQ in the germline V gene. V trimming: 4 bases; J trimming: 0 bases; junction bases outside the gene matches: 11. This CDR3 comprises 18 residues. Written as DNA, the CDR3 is TGCGCCAGCAGCGGGTTAGCGGGGGGCCCTTCTAGCACAGATACGCAGTATTTT. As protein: CASSGLAGGPSSTDTQYF. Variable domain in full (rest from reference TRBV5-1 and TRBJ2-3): KAGVTQTPRYLIKTRGQQVTLSCSPISGHRSVSWYQQTPGQGLQFLFEYFSETQRNKGNFPGRFSGRQFSNSRSEMNVSTLELGDSALYLCASSGLAGGPSSTDTQYFGPGTRLTVL.

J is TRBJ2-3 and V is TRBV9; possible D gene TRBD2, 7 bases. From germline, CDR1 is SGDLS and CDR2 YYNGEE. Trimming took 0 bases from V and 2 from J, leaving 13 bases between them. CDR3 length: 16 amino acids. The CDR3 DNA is TGTGCCAGCAGCGTAGGGTGGGGGGGCCCCACAGATACGCAGTATTTT. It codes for CASSVGWGGPTDTQYF.

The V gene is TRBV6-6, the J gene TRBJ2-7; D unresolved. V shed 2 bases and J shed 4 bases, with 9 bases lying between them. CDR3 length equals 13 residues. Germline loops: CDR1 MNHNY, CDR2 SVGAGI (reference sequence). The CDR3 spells CASSYTHRYEQYF. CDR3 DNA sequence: TGTGCCAGCAGTTACACCCACAGATACGAGCAGTACTTC.

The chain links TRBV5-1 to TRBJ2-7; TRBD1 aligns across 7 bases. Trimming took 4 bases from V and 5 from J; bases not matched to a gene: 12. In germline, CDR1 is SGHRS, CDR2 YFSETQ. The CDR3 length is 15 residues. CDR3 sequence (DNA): TGCGCCAGCAGCACAGCGCTCGTGCAGGGGGACGAGCAGTACTTC. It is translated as CASSTALVQGDEQYF.

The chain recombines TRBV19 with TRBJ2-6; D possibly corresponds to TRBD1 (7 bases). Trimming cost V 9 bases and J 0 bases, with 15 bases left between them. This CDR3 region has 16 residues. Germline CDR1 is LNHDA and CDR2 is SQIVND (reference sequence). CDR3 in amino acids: CASHRQGGSGANVLTF. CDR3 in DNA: TGTGCCAGCCACAGACAGGGAGGCTCTGGGGCCAACGTCCTGACTTTC.

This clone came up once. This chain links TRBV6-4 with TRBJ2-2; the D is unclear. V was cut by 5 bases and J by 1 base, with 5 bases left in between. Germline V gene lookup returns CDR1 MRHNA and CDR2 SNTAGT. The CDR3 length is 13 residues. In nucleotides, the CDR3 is TGTGCCAGCAGTCCAGGGAACACCGGGGAGCTGTTTTTT. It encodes CASSPGNTGELFF.

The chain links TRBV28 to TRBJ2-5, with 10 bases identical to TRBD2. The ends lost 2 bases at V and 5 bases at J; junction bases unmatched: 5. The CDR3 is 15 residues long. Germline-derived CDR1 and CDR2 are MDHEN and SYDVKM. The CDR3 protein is CASSLVISGGETQYF. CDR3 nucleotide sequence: TGTGCCAGCAGTTTAGTTATTAGCGGGGGGGAGACCCAGTACTTC.